The source of this T cell receptor (beta chain) is a study of cytomegalovirus exposure and HLA in healthy donors. TCRdb's table, derived via immunoSEQ multiplex PCR, lists solely in-frame clones and lacks some. This table has about 240,000 clones, approximately 86% appearing once. This clone was counted a few times. Its matching antigen is unknown. The donors were part of the validation cohort, which consisted of roughly 120 subjects and was separate from the first cohort of 600 to 850 subjects. Germline-derived CDR1 and CDR2 are MNHNS and SASEGT. CDR3 size: 14 residues. Deletions cut 6 bases from V and 8 bases from J, with 19 bases between. Points from the study as a whole: For most TCR sequences rarity was the rule, although some public TCRs occurred in many donors. Cytomegalovirus status, reportedly, was diagnosed with high specificity and sensitivity by the classifier.

Sequencing used PBMCs. The receptor was derived from a woman younger than 45 in good health and CMV-seropositive. V usage is TRBV6-1 and J usage is TRBJ1-1; D not resolved. The CDR3 protein is CASRMIMGRSEAFF. DNA of the CDR3: TGTGCCAGCAGGATGATCATGGGCAGATCCGAAGCTTTCTTT.